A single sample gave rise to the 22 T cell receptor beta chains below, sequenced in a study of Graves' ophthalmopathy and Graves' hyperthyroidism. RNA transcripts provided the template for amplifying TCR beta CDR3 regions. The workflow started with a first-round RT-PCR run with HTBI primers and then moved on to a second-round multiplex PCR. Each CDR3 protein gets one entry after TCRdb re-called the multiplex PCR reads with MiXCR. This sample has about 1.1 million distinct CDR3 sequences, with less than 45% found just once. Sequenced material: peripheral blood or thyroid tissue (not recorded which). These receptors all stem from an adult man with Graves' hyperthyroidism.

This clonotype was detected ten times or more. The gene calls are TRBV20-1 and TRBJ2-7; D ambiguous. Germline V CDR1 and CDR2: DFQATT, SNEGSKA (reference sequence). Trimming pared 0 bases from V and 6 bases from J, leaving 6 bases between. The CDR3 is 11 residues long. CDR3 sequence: CSARESAEQYF. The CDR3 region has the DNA TGCAGTGCTAGAGAGTCCGCCGAGCAGTACTTC.

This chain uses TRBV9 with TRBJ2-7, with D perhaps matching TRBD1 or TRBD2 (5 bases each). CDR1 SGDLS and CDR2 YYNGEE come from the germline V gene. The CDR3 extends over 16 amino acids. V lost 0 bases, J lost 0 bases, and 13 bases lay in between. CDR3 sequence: CASSVGVGTSSYEQYF. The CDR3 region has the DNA TGTGCCAGCAGCGTAGGGGTAGGGACGAGCTCCTACGAGCAGTACTTC. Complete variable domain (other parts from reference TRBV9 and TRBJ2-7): DSGVTQTPKHLITATGQRVTLRCSPRSGDLSVYWYQQSLDQGLQFLIQYYNGEERAKGNILERFSAQQFPDLHSELNLSSLELGDSALYFCASSVGVGTSSYEQYFGPGTRLTVT.

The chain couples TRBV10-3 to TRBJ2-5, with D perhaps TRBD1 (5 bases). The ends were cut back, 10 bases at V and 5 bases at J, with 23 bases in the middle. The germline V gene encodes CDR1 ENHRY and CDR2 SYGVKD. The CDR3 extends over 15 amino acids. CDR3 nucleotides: TGTGCCAGCAGCTTGGGGCAGACCGCTTGGGAGACCCAGTACTTC. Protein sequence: CASSLGQTAWETQYF.

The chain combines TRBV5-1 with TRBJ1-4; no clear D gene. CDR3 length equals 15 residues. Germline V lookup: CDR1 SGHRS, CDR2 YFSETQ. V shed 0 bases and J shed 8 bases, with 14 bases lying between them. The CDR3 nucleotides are TGCGCCAGCAGCTTGGGACTCACTCGCTACGAAAAACTGTTTTTT. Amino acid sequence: CASSLGLTRYEKLFF.

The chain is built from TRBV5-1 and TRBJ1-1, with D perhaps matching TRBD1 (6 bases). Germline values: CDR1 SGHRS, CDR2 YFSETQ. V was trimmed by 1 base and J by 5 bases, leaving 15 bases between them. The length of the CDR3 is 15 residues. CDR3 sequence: CASSLKGGHRTEAFF. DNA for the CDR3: TGCGCCAGCAGCTTGAAAGGGGGGCATCGTACTGAAGCTTTCTTT.

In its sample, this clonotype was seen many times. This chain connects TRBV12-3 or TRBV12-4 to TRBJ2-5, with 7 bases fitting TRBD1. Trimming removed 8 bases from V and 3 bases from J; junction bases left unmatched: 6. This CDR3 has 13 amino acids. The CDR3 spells CASRTGTEETQYF. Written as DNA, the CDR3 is TGTGCCAGCCGGACCGGGACAGAAGAGACCCAGTACTTC.

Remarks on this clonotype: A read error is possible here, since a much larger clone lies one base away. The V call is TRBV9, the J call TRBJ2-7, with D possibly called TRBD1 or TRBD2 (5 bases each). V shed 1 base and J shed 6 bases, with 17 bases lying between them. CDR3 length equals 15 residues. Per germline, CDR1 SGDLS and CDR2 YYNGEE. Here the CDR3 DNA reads TGTGCCAGCAGCGTAATTGGGACCGGGGCCTCCGAGCAGTACTTC. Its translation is CASSVIGTGASEQYF. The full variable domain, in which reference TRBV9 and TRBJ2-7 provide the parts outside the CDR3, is DSGVTQTPKHLITATGQRVTLRCSPRSGDLSVYWYQQSLDQGLQFLIQYYNGEERAKGNILERFSAQQFPDLHSELNLSSLELGDSALYFCASSVIGTGASEQYFGPGTRLTVT.

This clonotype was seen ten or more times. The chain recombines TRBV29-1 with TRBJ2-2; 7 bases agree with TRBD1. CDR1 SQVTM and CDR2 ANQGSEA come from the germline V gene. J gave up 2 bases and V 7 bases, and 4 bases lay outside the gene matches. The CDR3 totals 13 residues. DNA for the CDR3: TGCAGCGGCGGACAGGCTAACACCGGGGAGCTGTTTTTT. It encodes CSGGQANTGELFF.

The CDR3 region is CASSFTGGRHTGELFF. CDR3 nucleotide sequence: TGTGCCAGCAGTTTTACGGGAGGGCGTCACACCGGGGAGCTGTTTTTT. This chain joins TRBV6-5 and TRBJ2-2; TRBD2 matches at 8 bases. V was pared by 4 bases and J by 3 bases, with 7 bases of the junction left unmatched. CDR1 and CDR2 (germline): MNHEY, SVGAGI. The CDR3 runs to 16 residues.

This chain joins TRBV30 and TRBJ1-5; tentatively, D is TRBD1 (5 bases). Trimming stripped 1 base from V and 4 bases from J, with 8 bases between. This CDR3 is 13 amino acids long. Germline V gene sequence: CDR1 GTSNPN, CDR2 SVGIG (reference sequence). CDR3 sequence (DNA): TGTGCCTGGAGTGGACAGACAAATCAGCCCCAGCATTTT. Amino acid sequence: CAWSGQTNQPQHF.

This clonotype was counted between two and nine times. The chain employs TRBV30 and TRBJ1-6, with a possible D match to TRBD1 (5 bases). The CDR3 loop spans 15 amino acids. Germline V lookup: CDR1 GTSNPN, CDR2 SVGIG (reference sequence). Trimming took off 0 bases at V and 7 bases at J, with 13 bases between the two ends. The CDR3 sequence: CAWSVEGVRNSPLHF. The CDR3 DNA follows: TGTGCCTGGAGTGTAGAAGGGGTTAGGAATTCACCCCTCCACTTT.

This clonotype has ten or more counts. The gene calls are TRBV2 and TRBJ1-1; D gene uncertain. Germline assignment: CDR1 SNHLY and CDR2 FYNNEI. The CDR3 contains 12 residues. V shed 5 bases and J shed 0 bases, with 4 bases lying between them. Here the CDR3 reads CASSKMNTEAFF. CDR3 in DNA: TGTGCCAGCAGTAAGATGAACACTGAAGCTTTCTTT.

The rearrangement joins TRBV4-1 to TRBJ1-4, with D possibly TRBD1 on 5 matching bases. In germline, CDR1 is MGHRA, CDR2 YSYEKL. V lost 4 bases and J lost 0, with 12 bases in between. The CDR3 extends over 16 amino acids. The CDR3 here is CASSPRTSSTNEKLFF. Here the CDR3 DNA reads TGCGCCAGCAGCCCAAGGACAAGTTCAACTAATGAAAAACTGTTTTTT.

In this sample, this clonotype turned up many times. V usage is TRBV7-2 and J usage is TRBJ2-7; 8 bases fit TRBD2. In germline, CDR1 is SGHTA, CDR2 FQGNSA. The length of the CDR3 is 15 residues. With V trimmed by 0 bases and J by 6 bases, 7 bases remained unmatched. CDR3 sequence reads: CASSLASGVGLEQYF. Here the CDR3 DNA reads TGTGCCAGCAGCTTAGCTAGCGGGGTTGGTCTCGAGCAGTACTTC.

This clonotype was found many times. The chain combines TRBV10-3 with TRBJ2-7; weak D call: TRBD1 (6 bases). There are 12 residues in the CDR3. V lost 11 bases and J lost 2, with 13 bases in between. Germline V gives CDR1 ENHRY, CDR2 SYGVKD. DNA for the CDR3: TGTGCCCTCCGGACAGAGACCTACGAGCAGTACTTC. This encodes CALRTETYEQYF.

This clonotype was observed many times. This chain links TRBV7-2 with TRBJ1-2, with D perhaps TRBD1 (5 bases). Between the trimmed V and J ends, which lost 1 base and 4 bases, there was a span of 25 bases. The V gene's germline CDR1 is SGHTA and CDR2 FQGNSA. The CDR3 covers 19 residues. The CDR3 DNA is TGTGCCAGCAGCTTAGTCGGGTCGCCAGGAACCTTGAGGGGCTATGGCTACACCTTC. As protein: CASSLVGSPGTLRGYGYTF.

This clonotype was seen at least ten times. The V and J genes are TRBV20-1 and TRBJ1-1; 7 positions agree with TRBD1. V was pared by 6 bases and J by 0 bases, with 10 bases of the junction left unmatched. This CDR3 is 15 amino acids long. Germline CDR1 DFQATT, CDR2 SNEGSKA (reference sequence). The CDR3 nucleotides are TGCAGTGCCGCTAACCCGGGACAGATGAACACTGAAGCTTTCTTT. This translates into CSAANPGQMNTEAFF.

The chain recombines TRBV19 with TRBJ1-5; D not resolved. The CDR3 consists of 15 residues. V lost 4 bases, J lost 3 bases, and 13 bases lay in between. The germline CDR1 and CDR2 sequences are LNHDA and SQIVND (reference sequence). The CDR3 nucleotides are TGTGCCAGTAGTAATAAGAACGCGTTCAATCAGCCCCAGCATTTT. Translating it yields CASSNKNAFNQPQHF.

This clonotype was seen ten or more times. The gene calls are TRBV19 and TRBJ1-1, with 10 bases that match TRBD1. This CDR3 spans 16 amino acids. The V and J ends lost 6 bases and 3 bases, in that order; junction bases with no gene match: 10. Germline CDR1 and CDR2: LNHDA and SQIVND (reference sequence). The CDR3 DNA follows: TGTGCCAGTAGACGGGACAGGGGTTCTGGTGACACTGAAGCTTTCTTT. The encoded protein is CASRRDRGSGDTEAFF. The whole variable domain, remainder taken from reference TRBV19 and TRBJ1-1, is DGGITQSPKYLFRKEGQNVTLSCEQNLNHDAMYWYRQDPGQGLRLIYYSQIVNDFQKGDIAEGYSVSREKKESFPLTVTSAQKNPTAFYLCASRRDRGSGDTEAFFGQGTRLTVV.

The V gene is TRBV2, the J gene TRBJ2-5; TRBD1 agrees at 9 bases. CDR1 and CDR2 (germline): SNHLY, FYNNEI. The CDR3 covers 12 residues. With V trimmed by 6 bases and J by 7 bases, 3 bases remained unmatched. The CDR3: CASRGQGATQYF. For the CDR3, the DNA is TGTGCCAGCAGGGGACAGGGCGCGACCCAGTACTTC.

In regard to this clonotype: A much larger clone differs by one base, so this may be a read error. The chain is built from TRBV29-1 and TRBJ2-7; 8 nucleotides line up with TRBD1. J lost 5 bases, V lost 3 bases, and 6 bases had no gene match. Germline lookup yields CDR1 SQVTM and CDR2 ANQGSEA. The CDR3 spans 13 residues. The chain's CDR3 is CSVDDRGWDEQYF. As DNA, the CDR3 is TGCAGCGTTGACGACAGGGGATGGGACGAGCAGTACTTC.

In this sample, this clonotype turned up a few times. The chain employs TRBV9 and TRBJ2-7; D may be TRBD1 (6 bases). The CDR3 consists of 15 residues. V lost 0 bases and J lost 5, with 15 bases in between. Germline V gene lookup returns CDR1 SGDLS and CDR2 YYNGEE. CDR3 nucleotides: TGTGCCAGCAGCGTAGAAGGTACAGGGAGCCACGAGCAGTACTTC. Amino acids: CASSVEGTGSHEQYF.